Included here is one T cell receptor beta chain sequence, with context. Looked up from germline, CDR1 is SGHNT and CDR2 is YENEEA. This CDR3 is 14 amino acids long. Trimming took 4 bases from V and 8 from J, leaving 15 bases between them. The sample is drawn from a study of shared clonotypes between healthy human individuals. Study in general: Used for every donor were three CD4 naive, three CD4 memory, two CD8 naive and one CD8 memory plate.

Produced via immunoSEQ multiplex PCR; TCRdb's table is partial and in-frame only. The table includes over a million clones, roughly 96% detected once. Donors were Caucasian adults residing in Nashville, Tennessee, USA. This rearrangement joins TRBV11-3 to TRBJ2-1; D may be TRBD1 (8 bases). This TCR was sampled from a man aged 25 to 45 in good health. Sequenced: naive CD4+ T cells sorted from blood. This sample's subset: CD45RA+ positively selected. This chain's CDR3 is CASSSGGAGDEQFF. The CDR3 region has the DNA TGTGCCAGCAGCTCAGGGGGCGCGGGAGATGAGCAGTTCTTC.